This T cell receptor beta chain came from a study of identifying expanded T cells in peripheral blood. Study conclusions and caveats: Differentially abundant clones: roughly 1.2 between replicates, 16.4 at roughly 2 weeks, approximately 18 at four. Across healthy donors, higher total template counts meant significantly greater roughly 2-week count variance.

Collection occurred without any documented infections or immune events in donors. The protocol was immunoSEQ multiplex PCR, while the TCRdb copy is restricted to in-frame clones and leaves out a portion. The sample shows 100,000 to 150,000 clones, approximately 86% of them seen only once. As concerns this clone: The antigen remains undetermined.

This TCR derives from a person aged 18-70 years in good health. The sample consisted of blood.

The CDR3 is CASSSLPRAVNNEQFF. The CDR3 bases are TGTGCCAGCAGTTCCCTGCCCCGGGCCGTAAACAATGAGCAGTTCTTC. This chain connects TRBV6-6 to TRBJ2-1; D not resolved. The CDR3 is 16 amino acids. CDR1 MNHNY and CDR2 SVGAGI come from the germline V gene (reference sequence). With 4 bases removed from V and 5 bases from J, the gap between germline ends came to 18 bases.